Included here is one T cell receptor beta chain sequence, with context. Its specificity is unknown. J was trimmed by 4 bases and V by 0 bases; bases with no gene match: 7. The length of the CDR3 is 17 residues. Per the germline V gene, CDR1 is SGHNT and CDR2 is YYREEE (reference sequence). The time point: cycle 4 day 1 (C4D1), after more than 5 weeks of nivolumab. Following autologous stem cell transplantation, relapse occurred in every patient, and exposure to brentuximab vedotin varied. Out of thawed PBMCs, magnetic negative selection purified CD4+ T cells. This entry belongs to a study of PD-1 blockade in classical Hodgkin lymphoma. Overall study findings and caveats: For complete responders, baseline diversity was comparable to that of newly diagnosed patients. With respect to the repertoire differences, their causes, possibly disease activity or prior therapy, remain undefined. TCR diversity in CD4+, not CD8+, cells rose significantly by C4D1.

Generated by immunoSEQ multiplex PCR, the TCRdb table keeps only in-frame clones and is missing some. The sample consists of approximately 11,000 clones, roughly 72% of them appearing once. The sequencing here drew on CD4+ T cells from blood, taken before the fourth cycle of nivolumab. V usage is TRBV5-4 and J usage is TRBJ2-1; 10 nucleotides match TRBD2. This receptor was identified in a human donor with classical Hodgkin lymphoma. CDR3 sequence (DNA): TGTGCCAGCAGCTTGGGGCCCGGGACTAGCGTTTACAATGAGCAGTTCTTC. As protein: CASSLGPGTSVYNEQFF. Based on the CDR3 plus reference TRBV5-4 and TRBJ2-1, the full variable domain is ETGVTQSPTHLIKTRGQQVTLRCSSQSGHNTVSWYQQALGQGPQFIFQYYREEENGRGNFPPRFSGLQFPNYSSELNVNALELDDSALYLCASSLGPGTSVYNEQFFGPGTRLTVL.